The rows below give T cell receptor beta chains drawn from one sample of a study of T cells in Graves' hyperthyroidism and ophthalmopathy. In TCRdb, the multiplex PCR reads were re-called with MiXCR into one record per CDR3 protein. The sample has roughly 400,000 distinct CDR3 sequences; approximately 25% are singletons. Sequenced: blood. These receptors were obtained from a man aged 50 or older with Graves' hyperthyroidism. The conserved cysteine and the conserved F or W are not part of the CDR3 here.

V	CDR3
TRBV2	ASMGEGFNEQY
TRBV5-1	ASGTGDTEAF
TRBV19	ASSKGAGSTDTQY
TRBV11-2	ASSSTIGTEAF
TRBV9	ASSVASANTEAF
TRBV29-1	SVDSRGYTEAF
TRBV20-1	SAGGASGNEQF
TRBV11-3	ASSLDHSNYAQY
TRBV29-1	SVERMAGGKANYGYT
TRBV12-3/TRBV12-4	ASSLSGAEETQY
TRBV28	ASSSATGLGNQPQH
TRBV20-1	SARADRPIVTDTQY
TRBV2	ASSDFDSNQPQH
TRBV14	ASSPGWGINEKLF
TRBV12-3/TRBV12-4	ASSFLTGETQY
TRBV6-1	ASKEMDRGPEQF
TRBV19	ASSPWTSGSPETQY
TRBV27	ASSLNPGQAIYGYT
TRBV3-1	ASSQEPTVSYEQY
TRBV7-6	ASSKAASGTNTGELF
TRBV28	ASSLGAGLYGYT
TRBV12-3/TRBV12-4	AASEGYNEQF
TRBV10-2	ASSEPSDISSYEQY
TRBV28	ASSWGEGQPQH
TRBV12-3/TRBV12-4	ASSLAGTSGNEQF
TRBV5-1	ASSLPGIGTDTQY
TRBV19	ASSNLRTSGQETQY
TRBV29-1	SGTPGGADTEAF
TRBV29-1	SVTGTRNNEQY
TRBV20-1	SATNPGQSNTGELF
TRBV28	ASSSPTGGQETQY
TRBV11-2	ASSLLSSGPGGRTNEQY
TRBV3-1	ASSHGQGNNEQF
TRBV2	ASSEYGTDTQY
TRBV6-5	ASSYDGTHNEQF
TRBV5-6	ASSLVGSPYEQY
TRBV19	ASSRTSVEQF
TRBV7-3	ASAAGGDGELF
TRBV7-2	ASSFSGSPQENQY
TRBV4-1	ASSQRDSSSYEQY
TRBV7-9	ASSFPRLAGGVINEQF
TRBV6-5	ASSYVKSGQPQH
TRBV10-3	AISADYNYGYT
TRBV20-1	SASPTSYYDQY
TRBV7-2	ASSLGGSLSLH
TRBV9	ASSDVLGGELF
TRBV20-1	SARGQSYEQY
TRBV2	ASSLDFANEQF
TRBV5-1	ASSPSGLAGDNEQF
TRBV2	ASSEAIGLAGHEQF
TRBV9	ASSVAMSTGKDGYT
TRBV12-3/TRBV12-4	ASMGTGGADTQY
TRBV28	ASSSPGQGATLSAYEQY
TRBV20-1	SARGQGVRSGNTIY
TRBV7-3	ASSLAGTSAFNEQF
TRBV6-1	ASGAAGGGGQPQH
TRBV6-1	ASSLKGTGLSNQPQH